This T cell receptor (beta chain) came from a study of regulatory T cells in long-lasting Graves disease. iRepertoire HTBI primers and Arm-PCR of CDR3 regions built TCR beta libraries. TCRdb re-called the multiplex PCR reads with MiXCR, one entry per CDR3 protein. The data hold 500,000 to 700,000 distinct CDR3 sequences, with approximately 29% observed a single time. Sample time point: persistent/refractory GD, antithyroid drugs over 5 years with positive TRAb. The TCR library was made from RNA that had been extracted from PBMCs in TRIzol. As to this clonotype: Its antigen remains unidentified.

The V end lost 6 bases, the J end lost 8 bases, and 13 bases lay between the germline ends. Germline V gene data show CDR1 as LNHDA and CDR2 as SQIVND (reference sequence). The CDR3 spans 12 residues. Study outcomes and limitations: Newly diagnosed Graves' patients had higher TCR diversity than persistent ones. Limited sample numbers may have lowered accuracy.

The TCR sequence derives from a female donor with Graves disease. This specimen consisted of peripheral blood mononuclear cells (PBMCs), obtained when the disease was refractory, from a patient treated with antithyroid drugs. The V and J genes are TRBV19 and TRBJ1-1, with D hard to call. The CDR3 DNA reads as TGTGCCAGTAGGGGAGGGTACCCCGAAGCTTTCTTT. It translates to CASRGGYPEAFF.